This section outlines one T cell receptor beta chain sequence together with its context. The entry originates in a study of control samples from healthy donors and cancer patients. The protocol was immunoSEQ multiplex PCR, while the TCRdb copy is restricted to in-frame clones and leaves out a portion. Seen here are some 200,000 clones, 91% observed once, and the top ten hold about 1.6%. Trimming stripped 5 bases from V and 7 bases from J, with 11 bases between. CDR1 MNHEY and CDR2 SMNVEV come from the germline V gene (reference sequence). The CDR3 has 12 amino acids. The specimen sequenced was blood. The chain combines TRBV27 with TRBJ2-5, with D possibly being TRBD1 or TRBD2 (6 bases each). The receptor was derived from a woman aged 25-40 years in good health. Here the CDR3 reads CASSGWGATQYF. CDR3 bases: TGTGCCAGCAGTGGGTGGGGGGCGACCCAGTACTTC.